These T cell receptor beta chains were read from a single sample in a study of technical replicates of blood from a handful of donors. Generated by immunoSEQ multiplex PCR, the TCRdb table keeps only in-frame clones and is missing some. The sample has around 57,000 clones, approximately 94% seen once; the top ten hold about 0.2%. Material: T cells isolated from PBMCs. Receptors were obtained from a human donor in good health. CDR3s include the opening cysteine and the closing phenylalanine or tryptophan. The D gene is left open where the match is weak. Rows give clone size only sometimes, using once, few, many, or a class for an expanded clone.

abundance	j_gene	d_gene	v_gene	CDR3aa	CDR3nt
-	TRBJ2-7	-	TRBV10-1	CASSEYAYEQYF	TGCGCCAGCAGTGAGTACGCGTACGAGCAGTACTTC
-	TRBJ2-5	-	TRBV6-5	CASSINTGAETQYF	TGTGCCAGCAGTATCAACACTGGGGCAGAGACCCAGTACTTC
-	TRBJ2-1	TRBD1	TRBV6-6	CASSYLGTGPFF	TGTGCCAGCAGTTACCTGGGGACAGGTCCGTTCTTC
-	TRBJ2-3	-	TRBV5-5	CASSSEEYSTDTQYF	TGTGCCAGCAGCTCGGAGGAATATAGCACAGATACGCAGTATTTT
-	TRBJ2-1	-	TRBV5-1	CASSLWEYNEQFF	TGCGCCAGCAGCTTGTGGGAGTACAATGAGCAGTTCTTC
-	TRBJ1-5	-	TRBV28	CASSFAGIGQPQHF	TGTGCCAGCAGTTTCGCAGGGATTGGTCAGCCCCAGCATTTT
-	TRBJ2-7	TRBD1	TRBV11-2	CASSPGTGHYEQYF	TGTGCCAGCAGCCCTGGGACAGGCCACTACGAGCAGTACTTC
-	TRBJ2-5	TRBD2	TRBV10-2	CASGRSGGQETQYF	TGCGCCAGCGGGCGAAGCGGGGGGCAAGAGACCCAGTACTTC
-	TRBJ2-3	TRBD2	TRBV5-1	CASSEAGTDTQYF	TGCGCCAGCAGCGAAGCGGGGACAGATACGCAGTATTTT
few	TRBJ1-1	-	TRBV5-1	CASSKGLPGGEAFF	TGCGCCAGCAGCAAAGGACTCCCGGGAGGTGAAGCTTTCTTT
-	TRBJ2-3	-	TRBV7-9	CASKEGYWTGTDTQYF	TGTGCCAGCAAGGAGGGCTACTGGACTGGCACAGATACGCAGTATTTT
-	TRBJ2-1	-	TRBV6-5	CASSYKTQGDEQFF	TGTGCCAGCAGTTACAAAACACAGGGAGATGAGCAGTTCTTC
-	TRBJ2-7	TRBD1	TRBV6-5	CASSPDRDFYEQYF	TGTGCCAGCTCACCCGACAGGGATTTCTACGAGCAGTACTTC
-	TRBJ2-3	TRBD2	TRBV18	CASSLLRGAPTDTQYF	TGTGCCAGCTCACTCCTGCGGGGGGCCCCCACAGATACGCAGTATTTT
-	TRBJ1-2	TRBD1	TRBV10-3	CAISDRGQGFSNYGYTF	TGTGCCATCAGTGATAGGGGACAGGGGTTCTCTAACTATGGCTACACCTTC
-	TRBJ2-1	-	TRBV11-2	CASSLAGQPHNEQFF	TGTGCCAGCAGCTTAGCTGGCCAACCGCACAATGAGCAGTTCTTC
-	TRBJ2-5	TRBD2	TRBV5-1	CASSSGGPGAGQETQYF	TGCGCCAGCAGCAGCGGGGGGCCGGGGGCTGGCCAAGAGACCCAGTACTTC
-	TRBJ2-2	TRBD1	TRBV7-9	CASTGDRGHTGELFF	TGTGCCAGCACTGGGGACAGGGGGCACACCGGGGAGCTGTTTTTT
-	TRBJ2-3	-	TRBV6-5	CASRPPRYNTDTQYF	TGTGCCAGCAGACCACCTAGGTATAACACAGATACGCAGTATTTT
-	TRBJ2-7	TRBD2	TRBV5-4	CASSTYSGSPYEQYF	TGTGCCAGCAGCACCTATAGCGGGAGTCCCTACGAGCAGTACTTC
-	TRBJ1-2	-	TRBV28	CASSKGFDGYTF	TGTGCCAGCAGTAAGGGGTTCGATGGCTACACCTTC
-	TRBJ2-1	-	TRBV6-5	CASSENRRQFF	TGTGCCAGCAGCGAAAACAGGAGGCAGTTCTTC
-	TRBJ1-2	TRBD1	TRBV5-1	CASSLRTGGAGGYTF	TGCGCCAGCAGCTTGAGAACAGGGGGCGCAGGGGGCTACACCTTC
-	TRBJ2-3	-	TRBV6-6	CASSYRTDTQYF	TGTGCCAGCAGTTATCGGACAGATACGCAGTATTTT
-	TRBJ1-2	TRBD1	TRBV5-1	CASSGQGGASGYTF	TGCGCCAGCAGTGGGCAAGGGGGCGCGTCCGGCTACACCTTC
once	TRBJ2-2	-	TRBV28	CASSKTGVRTGELFF	TGTGCCAGCAGCAAGACAGGCGTTCGAACCGGGGAGCTGTTTTTT